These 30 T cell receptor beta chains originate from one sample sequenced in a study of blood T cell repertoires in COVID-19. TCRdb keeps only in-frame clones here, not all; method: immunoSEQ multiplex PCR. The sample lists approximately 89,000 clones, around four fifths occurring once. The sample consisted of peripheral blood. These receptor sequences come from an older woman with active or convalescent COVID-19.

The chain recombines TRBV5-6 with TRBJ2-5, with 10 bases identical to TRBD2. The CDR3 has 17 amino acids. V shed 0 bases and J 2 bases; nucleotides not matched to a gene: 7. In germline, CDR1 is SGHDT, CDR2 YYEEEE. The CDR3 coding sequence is TGTGCCAGCAGCTTGGTCGGGACTAGCGCAATGCAAGAGACCCAGTACTTC. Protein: CASSLVGTSAMQETQYF.

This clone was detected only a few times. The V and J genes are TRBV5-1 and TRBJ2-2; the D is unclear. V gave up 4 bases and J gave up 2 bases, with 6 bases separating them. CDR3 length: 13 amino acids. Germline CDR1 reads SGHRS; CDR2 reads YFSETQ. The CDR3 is CASSPRNTGELFF. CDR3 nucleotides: TGCGCCAGCAGCCCGCGAAACACCGGGGAGCTGTTTTTT.

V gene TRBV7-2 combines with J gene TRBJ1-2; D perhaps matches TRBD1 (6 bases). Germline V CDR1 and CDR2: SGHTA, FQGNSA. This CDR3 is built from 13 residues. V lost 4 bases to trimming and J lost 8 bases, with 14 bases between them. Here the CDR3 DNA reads TGTGCCAGCAGCTACGGGACACTGGAGGGCTACACCTTC. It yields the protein CASSYGTLEGYTF.

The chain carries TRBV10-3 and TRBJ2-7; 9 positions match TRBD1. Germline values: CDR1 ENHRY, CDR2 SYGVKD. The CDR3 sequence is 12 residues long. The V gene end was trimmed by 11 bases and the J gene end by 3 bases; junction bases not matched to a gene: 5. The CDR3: CASGDRDYEQYF. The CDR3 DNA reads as TGTGCCTCGGGGGACAGGGACTACGAGCAGTACTTC.

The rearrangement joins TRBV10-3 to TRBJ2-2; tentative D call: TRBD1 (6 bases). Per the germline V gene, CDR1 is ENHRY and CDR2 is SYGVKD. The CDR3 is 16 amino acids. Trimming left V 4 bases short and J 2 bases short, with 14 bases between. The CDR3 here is CAISVQGSSNTGELFF. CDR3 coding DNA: TGTGCCATCAGTGTACAGGGATCTAGCAACACCGGGGAGCTGTTTTTT.

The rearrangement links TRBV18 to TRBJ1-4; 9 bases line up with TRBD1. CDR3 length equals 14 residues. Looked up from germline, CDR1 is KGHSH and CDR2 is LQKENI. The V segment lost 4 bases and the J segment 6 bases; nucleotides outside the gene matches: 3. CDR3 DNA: TGTGCCAGCTCACGCCGGGACAGGGATGAAAAACTGTTTTTT. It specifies CASSRRDRDEKLFF.

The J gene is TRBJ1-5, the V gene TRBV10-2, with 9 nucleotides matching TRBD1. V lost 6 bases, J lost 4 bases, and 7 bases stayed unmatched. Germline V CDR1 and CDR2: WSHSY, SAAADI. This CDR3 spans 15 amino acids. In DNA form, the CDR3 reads TGCGCCAGCAGAACCGGGACAGGGCCGAATCAGCCCCAGCATTTT. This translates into CASRTGTGPNQPQHF.

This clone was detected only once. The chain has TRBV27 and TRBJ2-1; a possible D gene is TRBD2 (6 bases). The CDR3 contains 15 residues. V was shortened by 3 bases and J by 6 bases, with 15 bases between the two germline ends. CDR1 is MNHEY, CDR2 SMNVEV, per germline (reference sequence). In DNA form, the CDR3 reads TGTGCCAGCAGTTTCCAGGCAGGGACTTTCAATGAGCAGTTCTTC. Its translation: CASSFQAGTFNEQFF.

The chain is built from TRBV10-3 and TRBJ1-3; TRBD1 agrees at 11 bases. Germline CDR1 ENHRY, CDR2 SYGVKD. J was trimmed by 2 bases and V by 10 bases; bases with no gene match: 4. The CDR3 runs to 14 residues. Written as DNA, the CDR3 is TGTGCCACCGGGACAGGGGGTACTGGAAACACCATATATTTT. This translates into CATGTGGTGNTIYF.

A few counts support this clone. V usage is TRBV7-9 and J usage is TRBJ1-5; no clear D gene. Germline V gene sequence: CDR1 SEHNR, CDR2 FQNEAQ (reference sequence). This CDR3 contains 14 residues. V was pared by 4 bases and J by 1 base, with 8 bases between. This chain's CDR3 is CASSSSVSNQPQHF. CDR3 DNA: TGTGCCAGCAGCTCCTCGGTGAGCAATCAGCCCCAGCATTTT.

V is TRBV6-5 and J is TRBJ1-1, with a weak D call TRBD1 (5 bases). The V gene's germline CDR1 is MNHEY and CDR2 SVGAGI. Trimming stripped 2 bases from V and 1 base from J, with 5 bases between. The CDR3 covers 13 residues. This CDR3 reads CASSYTGNTEAFF. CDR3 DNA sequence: TGTGCCAGCAGTTACACAGGGAACACTGAAGCTTTCTTT.

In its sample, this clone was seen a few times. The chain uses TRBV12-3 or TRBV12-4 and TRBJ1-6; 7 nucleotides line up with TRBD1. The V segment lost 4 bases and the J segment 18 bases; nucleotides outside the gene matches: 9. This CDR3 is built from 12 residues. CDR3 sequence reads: CASSSSNRGHHF. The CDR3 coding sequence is TGTGCCAGCAGTTCGTCAAACAGGGGTCACCACTTT.

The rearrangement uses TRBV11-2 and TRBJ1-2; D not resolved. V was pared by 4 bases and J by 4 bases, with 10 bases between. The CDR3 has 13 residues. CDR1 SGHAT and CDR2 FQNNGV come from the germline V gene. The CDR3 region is CASSSQFPYGYTF. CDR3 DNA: TGTGCCAGCAGCTCACAGTTTCCCTATGGCTACACCTTC. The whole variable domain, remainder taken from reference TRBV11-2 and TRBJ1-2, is EAGVAQSPRYKIIEKRQSVAFWCNPISGHATLYWYQQILGQGPKLLIQFQNNGVVDDSQLPKDRFSAERLKGVDSTLKIQPAKLEDSAVYLCASSSQFPYGYTFGSGTRLTVV.

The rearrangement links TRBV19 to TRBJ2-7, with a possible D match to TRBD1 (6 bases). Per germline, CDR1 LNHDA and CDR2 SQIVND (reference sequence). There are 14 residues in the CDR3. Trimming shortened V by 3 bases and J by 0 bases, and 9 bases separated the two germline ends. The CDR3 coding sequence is TGTGCCAGTAGTATTGAACAGGGCTCCTACGAGCAGTACTTC. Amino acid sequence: CASSIEQGSYEQYF.

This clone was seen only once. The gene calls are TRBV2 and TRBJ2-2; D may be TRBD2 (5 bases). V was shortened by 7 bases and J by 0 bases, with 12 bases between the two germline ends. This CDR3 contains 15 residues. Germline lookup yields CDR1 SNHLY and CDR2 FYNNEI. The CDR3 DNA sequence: TGTGCCAGCAAGATGGACGGGACGAACACCGGGGAGCTGTTTTTT. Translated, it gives CASKMDGTNTGELFF.

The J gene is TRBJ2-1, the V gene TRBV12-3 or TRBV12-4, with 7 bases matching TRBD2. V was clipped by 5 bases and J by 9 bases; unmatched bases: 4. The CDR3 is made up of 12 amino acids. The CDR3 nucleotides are TGTGCCAGCAGTAAGGGAGGGAGTGAGCAGTTCTTC. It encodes CASSKGGSEQFF.

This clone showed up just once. The CDR3 sequence is CASRASDGNNSPLHF. The CDR3 nucleotides read TGTGCCAGCAGGGCCTCGGACGGGAATAATTCACCCCTCCACTTT. The chain uses TRBV28 and TRBJ1-6; D is ambiguous. The CDR3 sequence is 15 residues long. Trimming stripped 6 bases from V and 5 bases from J, with 14 bases between. Germline V CDR1 and CDR2: MDHEN, SYDVKM.

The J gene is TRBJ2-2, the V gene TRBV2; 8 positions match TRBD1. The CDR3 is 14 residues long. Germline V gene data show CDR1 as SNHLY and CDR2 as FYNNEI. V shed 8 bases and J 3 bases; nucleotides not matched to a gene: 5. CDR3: CASAGGFYTGELFF. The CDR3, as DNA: TGTGCCAGCGCAGGGGGCTTTTACACCGGGGAGCTGTTTTTT.

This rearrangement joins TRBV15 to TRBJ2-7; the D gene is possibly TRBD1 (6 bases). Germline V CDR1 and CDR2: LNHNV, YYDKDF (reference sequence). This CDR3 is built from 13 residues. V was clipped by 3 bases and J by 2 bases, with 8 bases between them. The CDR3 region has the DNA TGTGCCACCAGCAGCAGGGGAACCTACGAGCAGTACTTC. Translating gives CATSSRGTYEQYF.

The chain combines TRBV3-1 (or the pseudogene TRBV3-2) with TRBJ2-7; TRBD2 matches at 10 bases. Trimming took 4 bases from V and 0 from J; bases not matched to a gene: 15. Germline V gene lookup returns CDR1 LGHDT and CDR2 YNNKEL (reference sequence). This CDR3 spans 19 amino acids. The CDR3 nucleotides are TGTGCCAGCAGCCCCCTTCGGGTTAGCGGGGGGAGAAACTCCTACGAGCAGTACTTC. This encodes CASSPLRVSGGRNSYEQYF.

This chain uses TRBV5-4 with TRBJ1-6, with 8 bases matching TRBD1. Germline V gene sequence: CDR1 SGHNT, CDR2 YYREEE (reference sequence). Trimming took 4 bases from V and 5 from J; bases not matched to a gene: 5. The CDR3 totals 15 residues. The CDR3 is CASSNGQGNNSPLHF. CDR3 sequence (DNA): TGTGCCAGCAGCAACGGACAGGGAAATAATTCACCCCTCCACTTT.

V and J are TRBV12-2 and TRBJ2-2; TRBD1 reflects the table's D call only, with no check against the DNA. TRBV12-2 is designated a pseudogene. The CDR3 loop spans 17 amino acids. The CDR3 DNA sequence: TGTGCAAGTCGCTTAAATAAGCAGGGATGGAACACCGGGGAGCTGTTTTTT. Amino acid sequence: CASRLNKQGWNTGELFF.

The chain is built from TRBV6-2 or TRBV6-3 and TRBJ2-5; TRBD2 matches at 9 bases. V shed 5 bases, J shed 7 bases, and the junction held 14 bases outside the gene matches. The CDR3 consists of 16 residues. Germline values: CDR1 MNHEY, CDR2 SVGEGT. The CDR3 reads CASSHPPTSGSGTQYF. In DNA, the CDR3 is TGTGCCAGCAGTCACCCCCCGACTAGCGGTTCAGGGACCCAGTACTTC.

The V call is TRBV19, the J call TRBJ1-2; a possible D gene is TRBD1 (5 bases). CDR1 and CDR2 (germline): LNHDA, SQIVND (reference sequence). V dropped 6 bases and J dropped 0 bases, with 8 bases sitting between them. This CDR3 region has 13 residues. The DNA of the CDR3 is TGTGCCAGTAGACTGACAGCTAACTATGGCTACACCTTC. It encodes CASRLTANYGYTF.

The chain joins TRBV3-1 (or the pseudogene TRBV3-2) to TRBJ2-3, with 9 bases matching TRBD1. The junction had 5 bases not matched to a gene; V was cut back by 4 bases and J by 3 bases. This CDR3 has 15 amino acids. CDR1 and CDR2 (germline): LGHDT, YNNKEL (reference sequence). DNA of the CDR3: TGTGCCAGCAGCCGCCGGGACAGGGAAACAGATACGCAGTATTTT. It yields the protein CASSRRDRETDTQYF.

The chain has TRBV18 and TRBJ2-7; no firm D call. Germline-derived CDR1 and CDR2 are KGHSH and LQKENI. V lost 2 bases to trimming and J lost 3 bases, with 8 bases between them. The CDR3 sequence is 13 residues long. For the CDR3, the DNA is TGTGCCAGCTCACCAGGGCAGTTCTACGAGCAGTACTTC. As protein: CASSPGQFYEQYF.

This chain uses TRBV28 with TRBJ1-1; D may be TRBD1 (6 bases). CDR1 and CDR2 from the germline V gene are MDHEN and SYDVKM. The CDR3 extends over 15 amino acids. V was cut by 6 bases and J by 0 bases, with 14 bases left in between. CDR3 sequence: CASRAPRGVNTEAFF. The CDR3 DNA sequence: TGTGCCAGCAGAGCGCCCAGGGGTGTGAACACTGAAGCTTTCTTT.

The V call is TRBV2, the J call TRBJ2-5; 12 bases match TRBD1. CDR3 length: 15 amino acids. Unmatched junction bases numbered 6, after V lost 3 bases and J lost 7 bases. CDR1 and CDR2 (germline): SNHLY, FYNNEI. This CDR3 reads CASSDGTGGAGTQYF. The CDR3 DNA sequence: TGTGCCAGCAGTGATGGGACAGGGGGCGCCGGGACCCAGTACTTC.

The CDR3 reads CASSLQETNSGNTIYF. In nucleotides, the CDR3 is TGTGCCAGCAGCCTACAGGAAACTAACTCTGGAAACACCATATATTTT. The chain employs TRBV7-9 and TRBJ1-3; possible D gene TRBD1, 5 bases. Trimming stripped 5 bases from V and 0 bases from J, with 14 bases between. CDR1 SEHNR and CDR2 FQNEAQ come from the germline V gene (reference sequence). CDR3 length: 16 amino acids.

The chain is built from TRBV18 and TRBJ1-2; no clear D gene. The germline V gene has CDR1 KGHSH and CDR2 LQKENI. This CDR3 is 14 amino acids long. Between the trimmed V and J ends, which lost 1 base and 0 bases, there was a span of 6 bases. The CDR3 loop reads CASSPLAANYGYTF. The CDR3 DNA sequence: TGTGCCAGCTCACCACTGGCCGCTAACTATGGCTACACCTTC.